A single sample gave rise to the 17 T cell receptor beta chains below, sequenced in a study of long-term antiretroviral therapy in people with HIV. Survey-level immunoSEQ v3.0 assays were run. The assay was immunoSEQ multiplex PCR, and TCRdb's table has in-frame clones only and misses some. The data hold roughly 20,000 clones, with approximately 80% observed a single time. Specimen: unsorted PBMCs, collected roughly 4 years after starting antiretroviral therapy. Receptors originate from a man between 18 and 29 years old with HIV.

This chain joins TRBV5-6 and TRBJ1-1; maybe TRBD1 (6 bases). The CDR3 covers 15 residues. Germline V lookup: CDR1 SGHDT, CDR2 YYEEEE. The V end lost 0 bases, the J end lost 7 bases, and 16 bases lay between the germline ends. CDR3 bases: TGTGCCAGCAGCTTGGCTTGGGGGGGGCTGGGTGAAGCTTTCTTT. As protein: CASSLAWGGLGEAFF.

This clone occurred once. The CDR3 reads CASSEGLAGGPGTGELFF. CDR3 sequence (DNA): TGTGCCAGCAGTGAAGGTCTAGCGGGGGGGCCGGGCACCGGGGAGCTGTTTTTT. The chain combines TRBV2 with TRBJ2-2; 12 bases align to TRBD2. The CDR3 is 18 amino acids. The V and J ends lost 1 base and 4 bases, in that order; junction bases with no gene match: 7. Germline assignment: CDR1 SNHLY and CDR2 FYNNEI.

The V call is TRBV4-1, the J call TRBJ1-2, with 7 bases aligning to TRBD1. The length of the CDR3 is 14 residues. The V gene end was trimmed by 3 bases and the J gene end by 3 bases; junction bases not matched to a gene: 4. The germline V gene encodes CDR1 MGHRA and CDR2 YSYEKL. The DNA of the CDR3 is TGCGCCAGCAGCCACACGACAGGGTACTATGGCTACACCTTC. Translated: CASSHTTGYYGYTF.

The chain carries TRBV9 and TRBJ2-5; D not resolved. The CDR3 totals 13 residues. V gave up 0 bases and J gave up 5 bases, with 8 bases separating them. Per the germline V gene, CDR1 is SGDLS and CDR2 is YYNGEE. This CDR3 is CASSVEGQETQYF. Here the CDR3 DNA reads TGTGCCAGCAGCGTAGAAGGTCAGGAGACCCAGTACTTC.

The chain combines TRBV2 with TRBJ2-7; a possible D gene is TRBD2 (5 bases). This CDR3 contains 15 residues. Per germline, CDR1 SNHLY and CDR2 FYNNEI. The V end lost 6 bases, the J end lost 1 base, and 16 bases lay between the germline ends. The CDR3 DNA follows: TGTGCCAGCAGAGGACGGGGTCAACCATCCTACGAGCAGTACTTC. Its translation is CASRGRGQPSYEQYF.

The J gene is TRBJ1-4, the V gene TRBV5-6, with a tentative D call TRBD1 (5 bases). The CDR3 consists of 15 residues. Germline V lookup: CDR1 SGHDT, CDR2 YYEEEE. V dropped 0 bases and J dropped 7 bases, with 13 bases sitting between them. In DNA, the CDR3 is TGTGCCAGCAGCTTGGTGCGGGATGGGGGTGAAAAACTGTTTTTT. This translates into CASSLVRDGGEKLFF.

This clone was seen once. The chain couples TRBV25-1 to TRBJ1-2; D uncertain. V was clipped by 4 bases and J by 3 bases, with 6 bases between them. Germline-derived CDR1 and CDR2 are MGHDK and SYGVNS. This CDR3 spans 12 amino acids. CDR3 sequence: CASSAAYYGYTF. CDR3 in DNA: TGTGCCAGCAGTGCAGCTTACTATGGCTACACCTTC.

The J gene is TRBJ2-3, the V gene TRBV6-1, with D perhaps matching TRBD2 (5 bases). Germline CDR1 and CDR2: MNHNS and SASEGT. The CDR3 has 13 amino acids. Trimming shortened V by 10 bases and J by 5 bases, and 16 bases separated the two germline ends. The CDR3 loop is CAIEEPGVDTQYF. The CDR3 bases are TGTGCCATCGAGGAACCCGGGGTAGATACGCAGTATTTT.

The chain couples TRBV5-1 to TRBJ2-2, with TRBD2 matching 14 bases. This CDR3 contains 20 residues. Germline CDR1 SGHRS, CDR2 YFSETQ. V shed 0 bases, J shed 7 bases, and the junction held 14 bases outside the gene matches. The CDR3 region has the DNA TGCGCCAGCAGCTTGGATTCCCCGGGACTAGCGGGGGCTCGGGGCGGGGAGCTGTTTTTT. As protein: CASSLDSPGLAGARGGELFF.

CDR3: CASSAGTRGLDTQYF. The CDR3 nucleotides read TGTGCCAGCAGCGCCGGGACTAGGGGATTAGATACGCAGTATTTT. V is TRBV9 and J is TRBJ2-3; TRBD2 matches 8 bases. The CDR3 consists of 15 residues. V lost 3 bases and J lost 5; bases outside the gene matches: 8. Germline-derived CDR1 and CDR2 are SGDLS and YYNGEE.

On this clone: The junction departs from the called germline gene at one end, perhaps through a read error. The chain joins TRBV7-7 to TRBJ2-5, with 9 bases aligning to TRBD2. Germline CDR1 SSHAT, CDR2 FNYEAQ (reference sequence). CDR3 size: 16 residues. The CDR3 is CASSPQLLAGGETQYF. The CDR3 DNA sequence: TGTGCTAGCAGCCCCCAACTACTAGCGGGCGGGGAGACCCAGTACTTC. Full variable domain (outside the CDR3, taken from reference TRBV7-7 and TRBJ2-5): GAGVSQSPRYKVTKRGQDVTLRCDPISSHATLYWYQQALGQGPEFLTYFNYEAQPDKSGLPSDRFSAERPEGSISTLTIQRTEQRDSAMYRCASSPQLLAGGETQYFGPGTRLLVL.

The chain couples TRBV19 to TRBJ1-5, with a tentative D call TRBD1 (5 bases). V lost 6 bases and J 3 bases, leaving 12 bases between the germline ends. The CDR3 length is 14 residues. CDR1 and CDR2 from the germline V gene are LNHDA and SQIVND (reference sequence). In nucleotides, the CDR3 is TGTGCCAGTAGCAATACAGGTTACAATCAGCCCCAGCATTTT. As protein: CASSNTGYNQPQHF.

The rearrangement links TRBV7-9 to TRBJ1-4; no reliable D call. V lost 6 bases to trimming and J lost 8 bases, with 13 bases between them. This CDR3 region has 13 residues. CDR1 and CDR2 (germline): SEHNR, FQNEAQ (reference sequence). CDR3 bases: TGTGCCAGCAGGTTCCCGCCAGACGAAAAACTGTTTTTT. Residues: CASRFPPDEKLFF.

The chain recombines TRBV20-1 with TRBJ1-4; D call uncertain. CDR3 size: 10 residues. Per the germline V gene, CDR1 is DFQATT and CDR2 is SNEGSKA (reference sequence). Trimming pared 6 bases from V and 13 bases from J, leaving 12 bases between. The CDR3 coding sequence is TGCAGTGCCGTGGGGAATCGACTGTTTTTT. Protein product: CSAVGNRLFF.

The chain joins TRBV6-4 to TRBJ1-5; 9 positions agree with TRBD1. The CDR3 spans 14 residues. CDR1 and CDR2 (germline): MRHNA, SNTAGT. Trimming cost V 6 bases and J 7 bases; bases outside gene matches: 7. The CDR3 reads CASRNGQGRQPQHF. CDR3 DNA: TGTGCCAGCAGGAACGGACAGGGGAGGCAGCCCCAGCATTTT.

In this sample, this clone turned up once. The chain is built from TRBV2 and TRBJ2-7; either TRBD1 or TRBD2 may supply D (5 bases each). The CDR3 contains 15 residues. Between the trimmed V and J ends, which lost 4 bases and 2 bases, there was a span of 15 bases. The V gene's germline CDR1 is SNHLY and CDR2 FYNNEI. DNA for the CDR3: TGTGCCAGCAGTGCCCCTCCCGGGACGGCCTACGAGCAGTACGTC. It encodes CASSAPPGTAYEQYV.

The rearrangement joins TRBV6-1 to TRBJ1-5; tentative D call: TRBD1 (5 bases). Trimming removed 2 bases from V and 6 bases from J, with 8 bases in between. CDR1 is MNHNS and CDR2 is SASEGT in the germline V gene. There are 13 residues in the CDR3. The CDR3 here is CASSEQGSQPQHF. The CDR3 nucleotides are TGTGCCAGCAGTGAACAGGGAAGTCAGCCCCAGCATTTT.